These T cell receptor beta chains were read from a single sample in a study of cytotoxic CD8 clonotypes in ibrutinib-treated CLL. Assay used: immunoSEQ multiplex PCR; TCRdb lists only in-frame clones, some missing. The sample shows around 330,000 clones, 67% of them seen only once. The sample consisted of PBMCs, taken after 36 months of ibrutinib treatment. These receptors were taken from a human donor with chronic lymphocytic leukemia. CDR3s include the opening cysteine and the closing phenylalanine or tryptophan. The D gene is left open where the match is weak. Some rows have no size entry. The others give once, few or many, or a class for an expanded clone.

TRBJ2-7 TRBD1 - TRBV5-8 CASSLLSRLTGAQSYEQYF
TRBJ2-7 TRBD1 few TRBV5-1 CASSLIWDRGSYEQYF
TRBJ2-7 - few TRBV9 CASSPRLVNAYEQYF
TRBJ2-7 - - TRBV13 CASSLGQSVTYEQYF
TRBJ2-3 - - TRBV29-1 CSVENTPGLYTDTQYF
TRBJ2-3 - few TRBV6-6 CASSRTDTQYF
TRBJ1-2 - few TRBV9 CASSPMGRDYGYTF
TRBJ1-4 - - TRBV28 CASSAPQGWEEKLFF
TRBJ2-1 - few TRBV4-1 CASSQTGTKNEQFF
TRBJ1-1 TRBD1 - TRBV6-6 CASILQGGTEAFF
TRBJ1-4 TRBD1 - TRBV19 CASSDRGPEKLFF
TRBJ1-2 TRBD1 - TRBV29-1 CSVDMTGAF
TRBJ2-5 - - TRBV6-6 CASTGLGTQYF
TRBJ2-7 - - TRBV18 CASSLVQDAYEQYF
TRBJ2-2 TRBD1 - TRBV27 CASSLTGTENTGELFF
TRBJ1-4 - - TRBV19 CASTVADNEKLFF
TRBJ2-7 TRBD2 - TRBV5-1 CASSQSLGTTEHEQYF
TRBJ1-2 TRBD1 once TRBV19 CASSKTGGAGFGYGYTF
TRBJ2-5 - - TRBV15 CATSNPMRLQETQYF
TRBJ2-2 TRBD2 - TRBV2 CASSSSGRVGELFF
TRBJ2-2 TRBD1 - TRBV6-6 CASMPGQGNTGELFF
TRBJ2-3 - - TRBV7-9 CASSPSRVGGPDRDTQYF
TRBJ2-7 - - TRBV5-1 CASKQSLQVYEQYF
TRBJ2-1 TRBD2 - TRBV5-1 CASSSPRKREGANIGNEQFF
TRBJ1-2 - - TRBV29-1 CSVTGNYGYTF
TRBJ2-1 - once TRBV9 CASSVAFGHNEQFF
TRBJ2-2 TRBD2 - TRBV9 CASSSIPWLAGVAGELFF
TRBJ2-3 - - TRBV10-1 CASSEPFDTQYF